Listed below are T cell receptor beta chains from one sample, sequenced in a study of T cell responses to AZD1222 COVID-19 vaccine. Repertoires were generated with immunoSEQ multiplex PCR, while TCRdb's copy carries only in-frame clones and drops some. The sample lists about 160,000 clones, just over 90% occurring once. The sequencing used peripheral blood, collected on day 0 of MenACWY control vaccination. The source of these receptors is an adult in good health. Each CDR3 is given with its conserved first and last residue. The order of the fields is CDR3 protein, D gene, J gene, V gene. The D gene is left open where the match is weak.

CDR3 protein: CATSTPASGLNTQYF
D gene: TRBD2
J gene: TRBJ2-3
V gene: TRBV24-1

CDR3 protein: CASSGFDSSNQPQHF
D gene: .
J gene: TRBJ1-5
V gene: TRBV28

CDR3 protein: CAWSVRAGGSYNEQFF
D gene: TRBD1
J gene: TRBJ2-1
V gene: TRBV30

CDR3 protein: CASSFRLRTEAFF
D gene: .
J gene: TRBJ1-1
V gene: TRBV28

CDR3 protein: CASSNPSGSETQYF
D gene: .
J gene: TRBJ2-5
V gene: TRBV7-9

CDR3 protein: CASSFPGGAHNEQFF
D gene: TRBD1
J gene: TRBJ2-1
V gene: TRBV28

CDR3 protein: CASSLMRDGVYEQYF
D gene: .
J gene: TRBJ2-7
V gene: TRBV5-6

CDR3 protein: CASSPLGEGGHEQYF
D gene: TRBD2
J gene: TRBJ2-7
V gene: TRBV13

CDR3 protein: CASWDRGGIGEQFF
D gene: .
J gene: TRBJ2-1
V gene: TRBV28

CDR3 protein: CASTWAGLAGGTGLFF
D gene: TRBD2
J gene: TRBJ2-1
V gene: TRBV27

CDR3 protein: CASSLAHGDRAFF
D gene: .
J gene: TRBJ1-1
V gene: TRBV11-1

CDR3 protein: CARSNPRPYSGNTIYF
D gene: .
J gene: TRBJ1-3
V gene: TRBV5-3

CDR3 protein: CASSLGGLGDEQYF
D gene: .
J gene: TRBJ2-7
V gene: TRBV5-1

CDR3 protein: CASSLSRTGFQMGSNQPQHF
D gene: TRBD1
J gene: TRBJ1-5
V gene: TRBV27

CDR3 protein: CASSLTMRDGYTF
D gene: .
J gene: TRBJ1-2
V gene: TRBV11-2

CDR3 protein: CAGGTTANEKLFF
D gene: .
J gene: TRBJ1-4
V gene: TRBV28

CDR3 protein: CASSGLRGGQTDTQYF
D gene: TRBD2
J gene: TRBJ2-3
V gene: TRBV9

CDR3 protein: CASSLSDATSRVQETQYF
D gene: TRBD2
J gene: TRBJ2-5
V gene: TRBV7-9

CDR3 protein: CASSRTGGDYGYTF
D gene: TRBD1
J gene: TRBJ1-2
V gene: TRBV19

CDR3 protein: CASSLRGKISYEQYF
D gene: .
J gene: TRBJ2-7
V gene: TRBV28

CDR3 protein: CASSPRTDQNPSSYEQYF
D gene: .
J gene: TRBJ2-7
V gene: TRBV7-9

CDR3 protein: CASSFDPNTEAFF
D gene: .
J gene: TRBJ1-1
V gene: TRBV7-3

CDR3 protein: CASSLTGGRRDTQYF
D gene: .
J gene: TRBJ2-3
V gene: TRBV7-3

CDR3 protein: CSVLGQSGNTIYF
D gene: .
J gene: TRBJ1-3
V gene: TRBV29-1

CDR3 protein: CASMGISGELFF
D gene: .
J gene: TRBJ2-2
V gene: TRBV5-1

CDR3 protein: CASSQDSGFHNEQFF
D gene: .
J gene: TRBJ2-1
V gene: TRBV3-1/TRBV3-2

CDR3 protein: CASSESREGGYTF
D gene: .
J gene: TRBJ1-2
V gene: TRBV2

CDR3 protein: CASSVRTSETNTGELFF
D gene: TRBD2
J gene: TRBJ2-2
V gene: TRBV9

CDR3 protein: CASSTPGLAHNEQFF
D gene: TRBD2
J gene: TRBJ2-1
V gene: TRBV19

CDR3 protein: CASSFGLAGAPGTGELFF
D gene: TRBD2
J gene: TRBJ2-2
V gene: TRBV7-3

CDR3 protein: CASSLRGLAVF
D gene: TRBD2
J gene: TRBJ2-1
V gene: TRBV7-2

CDR3 protein: CASSLGQGYEKLFF
D gene: .
J gene: TRBJ1-4
V gene: TRBV5-1

CDR3 protein: CASSPPGGKNIQYF
D gene: TRBD2
J gene: TRBJ2-4
V gene: TRBV7-3